These 15 T cell receptor beta chains originate from one sample sequenced in a study of T cell repertoires in enteric fever. TCRdb analysed the reads with MiXCR anew, one entry per CDR3 protein. The sample lists approximately 1,600 distinct CDR3 sequences, 36% seen once, with 15% to 20% in the top ten. Sequencing input: CCR7- CD38- CD4+ T cells from PBMCs. These receptors were obtained from a human donor with Salmonella enteric fever, either typhoid or paratyphoid (not recorded which).

The V and J genes are TRBV29-1 and TRBJ2-3; 10 bases are a match to TRBD2. The germline V gene has CDR1 SQVTM and CDR2 ANQGSEA. The CDR3 sequence is 14 residues long. Trimming cost V 4 bases and J 2 bases; bases outside gene matches: 3. The CDR3 spells CSVASGSATDTQYF. For the CDR3, the DNA is TGCAGCGTTGCTAGCGGGAGTGCCACAGATACGCAGTATTTT.

This clonotype was observed a handful of times. This chain connects TRBV5-1 to TRBJ2-7; no clear D. V was cut by 2 bases and J by 3 bases, with 12 bases left in between. In germline, CDR1 is SGHRS, CDR2 YFSETQ. This CDR3 has 14 residues. CDR3 in amino acids: CASSFDDLVYEQYF. For the CDR3, the DNA is TGCGCCAGCAGCTTCGACGACCTGGTCTACGAGCAGTACTTC.

This clonotype was seen a few times. The genes are TRBV5-1 and TRBJ1-1; no clear D. This CDR3 comprises 17 residues. CDR1 and CDR2 from the germline V gene are SGHRS and YFSETQ. Trimming pared 0 bases from V and 0 bases from J, leaving 15 bases between. Here the CDR3 reads CASSLGGVRGLNTEAFF. The DNA for the CDR3 is TGCGCCAGCAGCTTGGGTGGTGTTCGGGGTCTGAACACTGAAGCTTTCTTT.

This clonotype was detected a few times. CDR3 in DNA: TGCGCCAGCAGCTTGGGGCACAACAATGAGCAGTTCTTC. Translation gives CASSLGHNNEQFF. V is TRBV5-1 and J is TRBJ2-1; no definite D call. The V end was cut by 0 bases, the J end by 5 bases, with 6 bases between. This CDR3 spans 13 amino acids. Germline V gene lookup returns CDR1 SGHRS and CDR2 YFSETQ.

A few counts support this clonotype. This chain connects TRBV14 to TRBJ2-3, with TRBD2 matching 12 bases. Trimming took 4 bases from V and 5 from J; bases not matched to a gene: 4. CDR3 length equals 15 residues. Per the germline V gene, CDR1 is SGHDN and CDR2 is FVKESK. CDR3 protein: CASSLGLAGLDTQYF. CDR3 nucleotide sequence: TGTGCCAGCAGCCTCGGACTAGCGGGACTAGATACGCAGTATTTT.

In this sample, this clonotype turned up a few times. This sequence joins TRBV5-5 and TRBJ2-3; D remains unclear. This CDR3 has 17 residues. Trimming removed 0 bases from V and 2 bases from J, with 16 bases in between. Germline CDR1 is SGHKS and CDR2 is YYEKEE (reference sequence). The CDR3 here is CASSLGHQSKFTDTQYF. DNA of the CDR3: TGTGCCAGCAGCTTGGGACACCAAAGTAAATTCACAGATACGCAGTATTTT.

This chain uses TRBV5-1 with TRBJ2-3; TRBD2 agrees at 10 bases. Trimming took 6 bases from V and 0 from J; bases not matched to a gene: 4. This CDR3 is built from 15 residues. Per the germline V gene, CDR1 is SGHRS and CDR2 is YFSETQ. The CDR3 spells CASTEAGGSTDTQYF. CDR3 bases: TGCGCCAGCACCGAAGCGGGAGGGAGCACAGATACGCAGTATTTT.

The chain joins TRBV14 to TRBJ2-7; D gene ambiguous. CDR3 length: 15 residues. Germline V CDR1 and CDR2: SGHDN, FVKESK. The V end was cut by 3 bases, the J end by 5 bases, with 17 bases between. The DNA of the CDR3 is TGTGCCAGCAGCCACGTTTTGTCCTCCGGCGACGAGCAGTACTTC. It encodes CASSHVLSSGDEQYF.

The V and J genes are TRBV5-1 and TRBJ2-1; D is unresolved. The CDR3 loop spans 13 amino acids. Germline loops: CDR1 SGHRS, CDR2 YFSETQ. The V end was cut by 0 bases, the J end by 9 bases, with 10 bases between. The CDR3: CASSLGLLTEQFF. DNA for the CDR3: TGCGCCAGCAGCTTGGGGCTGCTCACTGAGCAGTTCTTC.

This clonotype was observed a few times. A much larger clone sits a single nucleotide away, making a read error possible. The V gene is TRBV9, the J gene TRBJ2-2, with D tentatively TRBD1 (6 bases). The CDR3 loop spans 15 amino acids. Germline CDR1 is SGDLS and CDR2 is YYNGEE. The CDR3 protein is CACSVTGLNTGELFF. The CDR3 DNA reads as TGTGCCTGCAGCGTTACAGGGCTAAACACCGGGGAGCTGTTTTTT.

This sequence joins TRBV5-1 and TRBJ2-6, with 7 bases that match TRBD1. CDR1 and CDR2 from the germline V gene are SGHRS and YFSETQ. The V and J ends lost 7 bases and 4 bases, in that order; junction bases with no gene match: 8. The CDR3 has 15 residues. CDR3 coding DNA: TGCGCCAGCTCATCCGGGACAGCGGGGGCCAACGTCCTGACTTTC. Its protein is CASSSGTAGANVLTF.

By proportion, this clonotype is large (0.1 to 1%). The chain recombines TRBV5-1 with TRBJ2-1; D unclear. In germline, CDR1 is SGHRS, CDR2 YFSETQ. V lost 5 bases and J lost 7, with 10 bases in between. The CDR3 sequence is 12 residues long. CDR3 bases: TGCGCCAGCAGTCTGATTTCAAATGAGCAGTTCTTC. Protein product: CASSLISNEQFF.

The chain is built from TRBV5-1 and TRBJ2-7; the D gene is possibly TRBD2 (5 bases). Germline CDR1 SGHRS, CDR2 YFSETQ. V dropped 1 base and J dropped 4 bases, with 15 bases sitting between them. CDR3 length: 15 amino acids. The CDR3 DNA sequence: TGCGCCAGCAGCTTGAGTCTAGCAGGATGGTACGAGCAGTACTTC. It encodes CASSLSLAGWYEQYF.

Only a few counts were recorded for this clonotype. This chain connects TRBV7-9 to TRBJ2-1; TRBD1 matches at 8 bases. V was pared by 1 base and J by 7 bases, with 6 bases of the junction left unmatched. The CDR3 length is 15 residues. The germline V gene has CDR1 SEHNR and CDR2 FQNEAQ (reference sequence). CDR3: CASSLESGGKNEQFF. CDR3 nucleotide sequence: TGTGCCAGCAGCTTAGAGTCAGGGGGCAAGAATGAGCAGTTCTTC.

This chain joins TRBV5-1 and TRBJ2-3; D not certain. Germline CDR1 is SGHRS and CDR2 is YFSETQ. V gave up 0 bases and J gave up 2 bases, with 4 bases separating them. This CDR3 is built from 13 residues. The chain's CDR3 is CASSLGPTDTQYF. In DNA form, the CDR3 reads TGCGCCAGCAGCTTGGGGCCCACAGATACGCAGTATTTT.